Listed below are T cell receptor beta chains from one sample, sequenced in a study of T cells after yellow fever vaccination. TCRdb fed the 5' RACE reads into MiXCR, producing one record per CDR3 protein. The sample includes approximately 340,000 distinct CDR3 sequences, 7.5% to 9% of them seen just once. The input for sequencing was PBMCs, taken on the day of the first yellow fever vaccination. Receptors were obtained from a man younger than 30 who received the YFV17D yellow fever vaccine. Each CDR3 is given with its conserved first and last residue. The D gene is left open where the match is weak. Rows may omit the clone size; those that give it use once, few, many or a size class.

d_call | j_call | v_call | clone_size | cdr3_nt | cdr3_aa
NA | TRBJ1-6 | TRBV20-1 | few | TGCAGTGGTTCACCCCTCCACTTT | CSGSPLHF
NA | TRBJ1-4 | TRBV5-1 | once | TGCGCCAGCAGCCAGCTTGCGGGGTTAGCTAATGAAAAACTGTTTTTT | CASSQLAGLANEKLFF
TRBD1 | TRBJ2-1 | TRBV7-8 | many | TGTGCCAGCAGCCACCGGGACAGGGGATACAATGAGCAGTTCTTC | CASSHRDRGYNEQFF
NA | TRBJ1-6 | TRBV5-5 | few | TGTGCCAGCAGCCCGGATCGGGGAATAACTAATTCACCCCTCCACTTT | CASSPDRGITNSPLHF
NA | TRBJ2-7 | TRBV27 | few | TGTGCCAGCGGGTCCTTGGGTAGCGAGCAGTACTTC | CASGSLGSEQYF
NA | TRBJ1-1 | TRBV4-3 | NA | TGCGCCAGCACCCCGAGTTGGGGCACTGAAGCTTTCTTT | CASTPSWGTEAFF
TRBD1 | TRBJ1-4 | TRBV20-1 | NA | TGCAGTGCTGGACAGGGGAAGGGTAGGGAAAAACTGTTTTTT | CSAGQGKGREKLFF
TRBD2 | TRBJ2-1 | TRBV28 | NA | TGTGCCAGCAGTTTCGGGACTAGCGGGGTGGGGGGTGAGCAGTTCTTC | CASSFGTSGVGGEQFF
TRBD1 | TRBJ1-1 | TRBV3-1 | NA | TGTGCCAGCGCCAAAGTGGCCGGGACAGCGAACACTGAAGCTTTCTTT | CASAKVAGTANTEAFF
TRBD1 | TRBJ1-6 | TRBV14 | NA | TGTGCCAGCAGCCAACGGGTCGCAGGGGGTAATTCACCCCTCCACTTT | CASSQRVAGGNSPLHF
NA | TRBJ1-6 | TRBV5-1 | few | TGCGCCAGCAGCTGGGGAGGGGATTCACCCCTCCACTTT | CASSWGGDSPLHF
NA | TRBJ1-1 | TRBV6-1 | many | TGTGCCAGCAGATGGGTCGGGAACACTGAAGCTTTCTTT | CASRWVGNTEAFF
TRBD2 | TRBJ2-1 | TRBV24-1 | few | TGTGCCACCAGTGATCCTCTAGCGGGGGGCTCCTACAATGAGCAGTTCTTC | CATSDPLAGGSYNEQFF
NA | TRBJ2-2 | TRBV4-1 | few | TGCGCCAGCAGCCAAGGGATCCAGAAGTACACCGGGGAGCTGTTTTTT | CASSQGIQKYTGELFF
TRBD1 | TRBJ2-1 | TRBV24-1 | few | TGTGCCACCAGTGATTTGGGACAGGTCAATGAGCAGTTCTTC | CATSDLGQVNEQFF